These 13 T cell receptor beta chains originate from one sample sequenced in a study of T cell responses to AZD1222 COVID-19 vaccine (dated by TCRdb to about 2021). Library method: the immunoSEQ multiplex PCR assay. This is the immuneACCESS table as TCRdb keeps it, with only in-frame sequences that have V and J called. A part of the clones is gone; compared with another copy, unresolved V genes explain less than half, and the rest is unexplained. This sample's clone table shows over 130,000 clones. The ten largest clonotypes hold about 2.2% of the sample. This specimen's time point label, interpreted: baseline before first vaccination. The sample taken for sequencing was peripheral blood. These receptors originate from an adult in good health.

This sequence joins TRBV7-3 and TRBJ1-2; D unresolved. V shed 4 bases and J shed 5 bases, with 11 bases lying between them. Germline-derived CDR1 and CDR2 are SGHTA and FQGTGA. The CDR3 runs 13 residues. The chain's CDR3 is CASSSGSAYGYTF. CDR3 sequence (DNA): TGTGCCAGCAGCTCCGGGAGCGCATATGGCTACACCTTC.

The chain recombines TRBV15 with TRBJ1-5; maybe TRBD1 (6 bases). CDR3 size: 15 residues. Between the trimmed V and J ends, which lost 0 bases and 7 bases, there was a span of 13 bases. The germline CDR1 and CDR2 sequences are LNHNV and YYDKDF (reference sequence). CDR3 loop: CATSRDDRINQPQHF. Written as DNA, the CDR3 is TGTGCCACCAGCAGAGATGACAGGATAAACCAGCCCCAGCATTTT.

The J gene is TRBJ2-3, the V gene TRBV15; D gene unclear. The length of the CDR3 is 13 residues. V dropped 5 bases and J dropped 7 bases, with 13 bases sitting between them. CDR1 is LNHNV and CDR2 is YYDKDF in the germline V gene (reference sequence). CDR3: CATSPGAHYTQYF. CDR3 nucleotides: TGTGCCACCAGCCCAGGTGCACATTATACGCAGTATTTT.

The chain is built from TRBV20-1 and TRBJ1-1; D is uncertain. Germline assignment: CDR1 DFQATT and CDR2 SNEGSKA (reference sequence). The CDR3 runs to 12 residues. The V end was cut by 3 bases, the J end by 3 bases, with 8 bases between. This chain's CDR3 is CSASWRDTEAFF. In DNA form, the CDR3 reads TGCAGTGCTAGTTGGCGGGACACTGAAGCTTTCTTT.

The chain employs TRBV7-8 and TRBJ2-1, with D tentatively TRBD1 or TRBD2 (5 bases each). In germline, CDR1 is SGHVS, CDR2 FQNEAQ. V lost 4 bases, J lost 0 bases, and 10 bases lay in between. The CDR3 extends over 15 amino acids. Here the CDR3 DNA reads TGTGCCAGCAGCTCATGGGGGAGCTCCTACAATGAGCAGTTCTTC. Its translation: CASSSWGSSYNEQFF.

The CDR3 DNA follows: TGTGCCAGCAGCCAAGTGGACAGAGACTACACCTTC. Amino acid sequence: CASSQVDRDYTF. V gene TRBV3-1 (or the pseudogene TRBV3-2) combines with J gene TRBJ1-2; possible D gene TRBD1, 6 bases. This CDR3 region has 12 residues. Trimming removed 1 base at V and 10 bases at J, with 10 bases between. The V gene's germline CDR1 is LGHDT and CDR2 YNNKEL (reference sequence).

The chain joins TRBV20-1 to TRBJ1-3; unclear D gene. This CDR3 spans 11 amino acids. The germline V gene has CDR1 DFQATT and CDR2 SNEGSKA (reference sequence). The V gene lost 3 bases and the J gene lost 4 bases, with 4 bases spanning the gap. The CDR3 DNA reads TGCAGTGCTAGTATGGGAAACACCATATATTTT. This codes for CSASMGNTIYF.

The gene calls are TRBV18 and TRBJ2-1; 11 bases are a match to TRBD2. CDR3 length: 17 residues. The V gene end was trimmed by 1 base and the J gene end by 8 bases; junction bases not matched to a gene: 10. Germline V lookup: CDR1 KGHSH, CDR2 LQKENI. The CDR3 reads CASSPLPVAGGLDEQFF. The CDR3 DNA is TGTGCCAGCTCACCACTTCCGGTAGCGGGGGGGCTGGATGAGCAGTTCTTC.

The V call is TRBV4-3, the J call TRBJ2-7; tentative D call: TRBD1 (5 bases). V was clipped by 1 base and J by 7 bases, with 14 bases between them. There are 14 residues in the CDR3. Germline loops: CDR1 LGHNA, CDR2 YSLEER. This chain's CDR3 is CASSQGRGAAEQYF. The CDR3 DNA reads TGCGCCAGCAGCCAAGGTCGTGGGGCGGCAGAGCAGTACTTC.

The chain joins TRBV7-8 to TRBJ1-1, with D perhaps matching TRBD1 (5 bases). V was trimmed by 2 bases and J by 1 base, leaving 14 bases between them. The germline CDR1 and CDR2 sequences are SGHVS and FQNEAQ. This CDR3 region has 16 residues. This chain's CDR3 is CASSLPRTGGNTEAFF. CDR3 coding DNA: TGTGCCAGCAGCTTACCCCGGACCGGGGGGAACACTGAAGCTTTCTTT.

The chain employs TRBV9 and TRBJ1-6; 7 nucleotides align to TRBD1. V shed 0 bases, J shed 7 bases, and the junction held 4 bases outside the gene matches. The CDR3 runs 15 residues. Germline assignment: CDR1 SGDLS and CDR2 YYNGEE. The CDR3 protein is CASSVEGTANSPLHF. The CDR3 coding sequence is TGTGCCAGCAGCGTAGAAGGGACAGCGAATTCACCCCTCCACTTT.

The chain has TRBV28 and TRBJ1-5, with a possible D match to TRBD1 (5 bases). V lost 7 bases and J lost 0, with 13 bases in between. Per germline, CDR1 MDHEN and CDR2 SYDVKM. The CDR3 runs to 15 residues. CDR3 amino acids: CASKGPGYSNQPQHF. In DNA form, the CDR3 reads TGTGCCAGCAAGGGGCCAGGATATAGCAATCAGCCCCAGCATTTT.

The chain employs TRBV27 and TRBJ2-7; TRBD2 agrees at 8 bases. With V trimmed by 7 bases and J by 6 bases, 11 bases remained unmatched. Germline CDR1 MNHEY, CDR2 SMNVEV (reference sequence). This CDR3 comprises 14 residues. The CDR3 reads CASTSAGTSPEQYF. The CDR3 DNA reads TGTGCCAGCACCTCGGCCGGGACTAGTCCCGAGCAGTACTTC.